Below are 4 T cell receptor beta chains sequenced from a single sample in a study of early T cells in non-severe SARS-CoV-2 infection. From the 5' RACE reads, TCRdb called clonotypes with MiXCR, one entry per CDR3 protein. The sample lists 50,000 to 70,000 distinct CDR3 sequences; approximately 13% were seen once. Sequenced input: whole blood. The source is an adult who was a healthcare worker with PCR-confirmed SARS-CoV-2 infection or an uninfected control (not recorded which).

This rearrangement joins TRBV27 to TRBJ1-6; possible D gene TRBD1, 5 bases. Germline loops: CDR1 MNHEY, CDR2 SMNVEV (reference sequence). With 3 bases removed from V and 2 bases from J, the gap between germline ends came to 11 bases. The CDR3 has 16 residues. In DNA, the CDR3 is TGTGCCAGCAGTTTTCGGGGGTTGACCTATAATTCACCCCTCCACTTT. This encodes CASSFRGLTYNSPLHF.

V and J are TRBV24-1 and TRBJ2-3; D gene uncertain. Trimming took 10 bases from V and 0 from J, leaving 10 bases between them. The germline gives CDR1 KGHDR, CDR2 SFDVKD. The CDR3 is 13 amino acids. The DNA for the CDR3 is TGTGCCACGGACGGCTCTAGCACAGATACGCAGTATTTT. It codes for CATDGSSTDTQYF.

This clonotype has a count of ten or more. The rearrangement uses TRBV5-1 and TRBJ2-6; D is undetermined. The CDR3 totals 14 residues. V was trimmed by 5 bases and J by 4 bases, leaving 10 bases between them. CDR1 and CDR2 from the germline V gene are SGHRS and YFSETQ. DNA of the CDR3: TGCGCCAGCAGAATAGGTCAGGGGGCCAACGTCCTGACTTTC. It specifies CASRIGQGANVLTF.

This clonotype came up many times. The rearrangement joins TRBV19 to TRBJ1-1; 9 nucleotides match TRBD1. This CDR3 has 14 amino acids. In germline, CDR1 is LNHDA, CDR2 SQIVND (reference sequence). V trimming: 6 bases; J trimming: 4 bases; junction bases outside the gene matches: 6. CDR3 DNA: TGTGCCAGTAGCCACAGGGGGCATGGCACTGAAGCTTTCTTT. Encoded protein: CASSHRGHGTEAFF.